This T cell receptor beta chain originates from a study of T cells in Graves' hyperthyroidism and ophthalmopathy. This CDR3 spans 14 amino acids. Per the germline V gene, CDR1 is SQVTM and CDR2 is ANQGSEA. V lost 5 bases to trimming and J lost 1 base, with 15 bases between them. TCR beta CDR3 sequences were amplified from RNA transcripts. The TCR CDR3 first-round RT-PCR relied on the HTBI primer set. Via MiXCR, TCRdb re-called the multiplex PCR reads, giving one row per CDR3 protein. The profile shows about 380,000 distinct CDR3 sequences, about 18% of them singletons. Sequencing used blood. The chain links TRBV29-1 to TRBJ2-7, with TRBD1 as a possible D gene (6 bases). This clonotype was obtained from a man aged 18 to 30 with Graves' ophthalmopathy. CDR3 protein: CSVLILGGSYEQYF. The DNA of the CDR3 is TGCAGCGTTCTGATTTTAGGGGGTTCCTACGAGCAGTACTTC.